This TCR beta chain was profiled in a study of cytomegalovirus exposure and HLA in healthy donors. Whole-study results and caveats: An analysis that was carried out later associated 15,000 to 20,000 TCR beta sequences with HLA alleles at 0.05 false discovery rate. In terms of immune exposure information, only CMV serostatus was available.

Remarks on this clone: The antigen remains unidentified.

With 8 bases removed from V and 3 bases from J, the gap between germline ends came to 13 bases. Germline V gives CDR1 WSHSY, CDR2 SAAADI. The CDR3 extends over 13 amino acids. The PCR was carried out with 60 Vbeta primers and 13 Jbeta primers. Method: immunoSEQ multiplex PCR; TCRdb's copy keeps in-frame clones and lacks some. The sample includes 200,000 to 250,000 clones, around 80% of them seen just once. This chain joins TRBV10-2 and TRBJ2-5; perhaps TRBD1 as D (6 bases). The sample comprised PBMCs. The origin of this receptor is a middle-aged man in good health and CMV-seronegative. CDR3 nucleotides: TGCGCCAGCCTGAGTAAGGGGGAAGAGACCCAGTACTTC. It encodes CASLSKGEETQYF.